This passage covers 10 T cell receptor beta chains from one sample sequenced in a study of T cell changes during pregnancy in multiple sclerosis. Profiled with immunoSEQ multiplex PCR; TCRdb holds only in-frame clones, not every one. The data show some 37,000 clones, 75% to 90% seen once. The sample in question was CD8+ T cells from peripheral blood mononuclear cells, obtained in the third trimester of pregnancy. Source of these receptors: a female donor with multiple sclerosis, enrolled in a pregnancy study.

The chain uses TRBV4-1 and TRBJ2-7; no clear D gene. V shed 1 base and J shed 4 bases, with 8 bases lying between them. The germline V gene encodes CDR1 MGHRA and CDR2 YSYEKL. This CDR3 is 13 amino acids long. The CDR3 DNA follows: TGCGCCAGCAGCCAAGGAGACAAATACGAGCAGTACTTC. Translating it yields CASSQGDKYEQYF.

The chain is built from TRBV6-5 and TRBJ1-3; tentative D call: TRBD1 (5 bases). CDR1 and CDR2 (germline): MNHEY, SVGAGI. This CDR3 comprises 16 residues. Trimming removed 2 bases at V and 0 bases at J, with 11 bases between. The CDR3 DNA follows: TGTGCCAGCAGTTACCGGCAGGGCAGCTCTGGAAACACCATATATTTT. It is translated as CASSYRQGSSGNTIYF.

The J gene is TRBJ1-1, the V gene TRBV9; 9 bases are shared with TRBD1. V lost 3 bases, J lost 1 base, and 7 bases stayed unmatched. The CDR3 length is 16 residues. CDR1 is SGDLS and CDR2 is YYNGEE in the germline V gene. CDR3 coding DNA: TGTGCCAGCAGCGGACCGGGGACAGGGCCGAACACTGAAGCTTTCTTT. This translates into CASSGPGTGPNTEAFF.

The genes are TRBV7-6 and TRBJ2-7; 8 bases are a match to TRBD2. CDR1 SGHVS and CDR2 FNYEAQ come from the germline V gene. The CDR3 is made up of 16 amino acids. V lost 1 base to trimming and J lost 4 bases; unmatched junction nucleotides: 9. CDR3: CASSLVGGAISYEQYF. For the CDR3, the DNA is TGTGCCAGCAGCTTAGTCGGGGGGGCTATATCATACGAGCAGTACTTC.

The CDR3 loop is CASGLVRGQETQYF. The CDR3, as DNA: TGTGCTAGTGGTTTGGTTAGGGGGCAAGAGACCCAGTACTTC. The V and J genes are TRBV12-5 and TRBJ2-5, with D possibly matching TRBD1 (6 bases). V was clipped by 0 bases and J by 2 bases, with 7 bases between them. Germline lookup yields CDR1 LGHNT and CDR2 FRNRAP. The CDR3 loop spans 14 amino acids.

The rearrangement joins TRBV7-9 to TRBJ2-1; D is perhaps TRBD1 (5 bases). The CDR3 loop spans 15 amino acids. From germline, CDR1 is SEHNR and CDR2 FQNEAQ (reference sequence). V was cut by 1 base and J by 7 bases, with 14 bases left in between. As DNA, the CDR3 is TGTGCCAGCAGCTTAGGAGGTAGGGGATCTAATGAGCAGTTCTTC. Amino acid sequence: CASSLGGRGSNEQFF.

V gene TRBV25-1 combines with J gene TRBJ2-7, with 7 bases fitting TRBD2. The CDR3 totals 14 residues. Looked up from germline, CDR1 is MGHDK and CDR2 is SYGVNS. V shed 7 bases and J 4 bases; nucleotides not matched to a gene: 10. CDR3 DNA sequence: TGTGCCAGCACCACCGGGCCGGGAGGTTACGAGCAGTACTTC. Encoded protein: CASTTGPGGYEQYF.

The J gene is TRBJ2-7, the V gene TRBV19; D is possibly TRBD1 (7 bases). V dropped 3 bases and J dropped 4 bases, with 13 bases sitting between them. CDR1 and CDR2 (germline): LNHDA, SQIVND (reference sequence). The CDR3 contains 14 residues. The CDR3 reads CASSIGGGTYEQYF. CDR3 nucleotides: TGTGCCAGTAGTATCGGAGGGGGCACATACGAGCAGTACTTC.

The chain links TRBV30 to TRBJ2-1, with D hard to call. The ends were cut back, 5 bases at V and 8 bases at J, with 13 bases in the middle. The CDR3 extends over 12 amino acids. The germline CDR1 and CDR2 sequences are GTSNPN and SVGIG (reference sequence). The CDR3 sequence is CAWSTSFDEQFF. CDR3 nucleotides: TGTGCCTGGTCCACGAGTTTCGATGAGCAGTTCTTC.

The rearrangement links TRBV2 to TRBJ1-1, with D unresolved. Per the germline V gene, CDR1 is SNHLY and CDR2 is FYNNEI. The CDR3 has 11 residues. V lost 4 bases and J 2 bases, leaving 2 bases between the germline ends. For the CDR3, the DNA is TGTGCCAGCAGTGTAAACACTGAAGCTTTCTTT. This translates into CASSVNTEAFF.